The clone carrying this TCR beta chain was seen only a few times. This record belongs to a study of T cell changes during pregnancy in multiple sclerosis. CDR1 is SGHVS, CDR2 FNYEAQ, per germline. The CDR3 has 16 amino acids. V was shortened by 0 bases and J by 2 bases, with 14 bases between the two germline ends. Profiling relied on immunoSEQ multiplex PCR, and the TCRdb table lists in-frame clones only, not all of them. The repertoire holds approximately 100,000 clones, approximately 91% seen once, with over 3% in the top ten. The J gene is TRBJ2-7, the V gene TRBV7-6; no firm D call. Sample: peripheral blood, taken in the second trimester of pregnancy. The TCR sequence derives from a female donor with multiple sclerosis, enrolled in a pregnancy study. The CDR3 DNA follows: TGTGCCAGCAGCTTAGCGCACAGTCTTAACACCTACGAGCAGTACTTC. Residues: CASSLAHSLNTYEQYF.